The T cell receptor beta chain described here comes from a study of early T cells in non-severe SARS-CoV-2 infection. About the research overall: Sequencing of bulk RNA from unsorted whole blood was done, without chain pairing.

Germline CDR1 reads SQVTM; CDR2 reads ANQGSEA. Trimming pared 3 bases from V and 5 bases from J, leaving 10 bases between. This CDR3 is 12 amino acids long. Each CDR3 protein is one row after TCRdb ran MiXCR on the 5' RACE reads. The sample includes about 64,000 distinct CDR3 sequences, around 14% of them seen just once. This clonotype was recorded many times. The rearrangement uses TRBV29-1 and TRBJ2-5; D possibly corresponds to TRBD1 (6 bases). The source is an adult who was a healthcare worker with PCR-confirmed SARS-CoV-2 infection or an uninfected control (not recorded which). Sequencing was carried out using whole blood. CDR3 sequence: CSVDVGAETQYF. Here the CDR3 DNA reads TGCAGCGTTGATGTGGGGGCCGAGACCCAGTACTTC.